The clone carrying this TCR beta chain was seen ten or more times. Its target is unknown. The data belong to a study of T cells in Graves' hyperthyroidism and ophthalmopathy. Amplification of TCR beta CDR3 regions was performed using RNA transcripts as template. The HTBI primer set served for first-round RT-PCR of the TCR CDR3. TCRdb re-derived calls from the multiplex PCR reads in MiXCR, one entry per CDR3 protein. The sample contains some 620,000 distinct CDR3 sequences, roughly 16% of which appear only once. Thyroid ultrasound and orbital computed tomography, with clinical symptoms and serum thyroxine and TRAb, informed diagnoses. Overall study findings and caveats: Progression to ophthalmopathy was predicted a median of approximately 6.4 months early.

CDR1 and CDR2 from the germline V gene are SGHAT and FQDESV (reference sequence). The CDR3 runs 14 residues. V lost 1 base and J lost 6, with 13 bases in between. The receptor was derived from a woman aged 25-40 years with Graves' hyperthyroidism. Source material: blood. The chain recombines TRBV11-1 with TRBJ2-7; D may be TRBD2 (6 bases). CDR3 loop: CASSLGATSPEQYF. CDR3 bases: TGTGCCAGCAGCTTAGGCGCGACTAGTCCCGAGCAGTACTTC.